Listed here are 13 T cell receptor beta chains from one sample, sequenced in a study of vaccination effects on CD4 cells after COVID-19. Their cognate antigens are unknown. Assay: immunoSEQ multiplex PCR; the TCRdb copy retains only in-frame clones and omits some. The sample has approximately 22,000 clones; about 81% are singletons. Pools of viral peptides were used by the ViraFEST assay to expand antigen-specific CD4+ T cells ahead of sequencing. CD4+ T cells were isolated after around 10 days of culture. Confirmation by PCR established that the person had SARS-CoV-2 infection between March and December 2020. The sample was CD4+ T cells from PBMCs cultured with a peptide pool, taken before COVID-19 vaccination. The receptors were gathered from a human donor who had a prior SARS-CoV-2 infection.

This clone has only a few counts. The chain employs TRBV7-9 and TRBJ1-5; no clear D. In germline, CDR1 is SEHNR, CDR2 FQNEAQ (reference sequence). Between the trimmed V and J ends, which lost 0 bases and 2 bases, there was a span of 11 bases. This CDR3 comprises 16 residues. CDR3 sequence: CASSLAEGAGNQPQHF. The CDR3 DNA reads TGTGCCAGCAGCTTAGCGGAAGGCGCTGGCAATCAGCCCCAGCATTTT. Filled out from reference TRBV7-9 and TRBJ1-5, the complete variable domain reads DTGVSQNPRHKITKRGQNVTFRCDPISEHNRLYWYRQTLGQGPEFLTYFQNEAQLEKSRLLSDRFSAERPKGSFSTLEIQRTEQGDSAMYLCASSLAEGAGNQPQHFGDGTRLSIL.

The rearrangement uses TRBV5-6 and TRBJ2-6; D unclear. The germline V gene has CDR1 SGHDT and CDR2 YYEEEE. V dropped 0 bases and J dropped 4 bases, with 5 bases sitting between them. This CDR3 has 14 amino acids. CDR3 nucleotide sequence: TGTGCCAGCAGCTTGGGTGCCGGGGCCAACGTCCTGACTTTC. This encodes CASSLGAGANVLTF.

The J gene is TRBJ2-3, the V gene TRBV3-1 (or the pseudogene TRBV3-2), with a possible D match to TRBD2 (6 bases). The CDR3 contains 14 residues. Trimming cost V 4 bases and J 1 base, with 9 bases left between them. Germline V gene lookup returns CDR1 LGHDT and CDR2 YNNKEL (reference sequence). The chain's CDR3 is CASSLGGGTDTQYF. CDR3 DNA: TGTGCCAGCAGCCTCGGGGGTGGCACAGATACGCAGTATTTT.

This clone was recorded a few times. The chain joins TRBV7-9 to TRBJ2-7; D gene ambiguous. Germline-derived CDR1 and CDR2 are SEHNR and FQNEAQ (reference sequence). Trimming left V 0 bases short and J 2 bases short, with 5 bases between. There are 13 residues in the CDR3. The chain's CDR3 is CASSLAGTYEQYF. CDR3 in DNA: TGTGCCAGCAGCTTAGCGGGCACCTACGAGCAGTACTTC.

This chain uses TRBV27 with TRBJ1-4; maybe TRBD1 (5 bases). Germline assignment: CDR1 MNHEY and CDR2 SMNVEV (reference sequence). V lost 3 bases to trimming and J lost 7 bases, with 15 bases between them. The CDR3 covers 15 residues. CDR3 nucleotides: TGTGCCAGCAGTTTGTTCCGGGACCCTGTTGAAAAACTGTTTTTT. This translates into CASSLFRDPVEKLFF.

The chain has TRBV19 and TRBJ2-2, with TRBD2 matching over 11 bases. This CDR3 is built from 17 residues. Germline V gene lookup returns CDR1 LNHDA and CDR2 SQIVND (reference sequence). V dropped 6 bases and J dropped 0; count of bases not matched to a gene: 6. The CDR3 DNA follows: TGTGCCAGTAGGCGTACTAGCGGGGGCTCGAACACCGGGGAGCTGTTTTTT. Encoded protein: CASRRTSGGSNTGELFF.

By frequency in the sample, this clone is medium-sized (0.01 to 0.1%). This rearrangement joins TRBV13 to TRBJ1-2; 9 bases are a match to TRBD1. V was pared by 6 bases and J by 3 bases, with 14 bases of the junction left unmatched. The V gene's germline CDR1 is PRHDT and CDR2 FYEKMQ (reference sequence). The CDR3 has 17 amino acids. CDR3 sequence (DNA): TGTGCCAGCAGACGTTATTTAACCCGGGACAGGGACTATGGCTACACCTTC. Protein sequence: CASRRYLTRDRDYGYTF. Full variable domain (outside the CDR3, taken from reference TRBV13 and TRBJ1-2): AAGVIQSPRHLIKEKRETATLKCYPIPRHDTVYWYQQGPGQDPQFLISFYEKMQSDKGSIPDRFSAQQFSDYHSELNMSSLELGDSALYFCASRRYLTRDRDYGYTFGSGTRLTVV.

The chain combines TRBV7-8 with TRBJ2-1; 11 bases map to TRBD2. Germline lookup yields CDR1 SGHVS and CDR2 FQNEAQ. V shed 5 bases and J 5 bases; nucleotides not matched to a gene: 20. The CDR3 totals 20 residues. DNA of the CDR3: TGTGCCAGCAGCCGTCGTTGGGGGGTAAGAGGGACTAGCGGAAACAATGAGCAGTTCTTC. Amino acids: CASSRRWGVRGTSGNNEQFF.

The V and J genes are TRBV11-2 and TRBJ1-4, with 7 bases aligning to TRBD1. Germline V lookup: CDR1 SGHAT, CDR2 FQNNGV. The CDR3 totals 20 residues. J was trimmed by 2 bases and V by 0 bases; bases with no gene match: 15. The CDR3 protein is CASSLDPPQGVISTNEKLFF. The CDR3 DNA reads TGTGCCAGCAGCTTAGATCCCCCCCAGGGGGTTATTTCGACTAATGAAAAACTGTTTTTT. The full variable domain, rest sourced from reference TRBV11-2 and TRBJ1-4, is EAGVAQSPRYKIIEKRQSVAFWCNPISGHATLYWYQQILGQGPKLLIQFQNNGVVDDSQLPKDRFSAERLKGVDSTLKIQPAKLEDSAVYLCASSLDPPQGVISTNEKLFFGSGTQLSVL.

The chain couples TRBV27 to TRBJ2-7, with 7 bases identical to TRBD1. CDR3 size: 12 residues. CDR1 and CDR2 (germline): MNHEY, SMNVEV (reference sequence). V trimming: 6 bases; J trimming: 3 bases; junction bases outside the gene matches: 2. The chain's CDR3 is CASRGQHYEQYF. CDR3 coding DNA: TGTGCCAGCAGGGGACAGCACTACGAGCAGTACTTC.

The CDR3: CASSPPRGDIVTTNYGYTF. DNA for the CDR3: TGTGCCAGCAGCCCCCCTCGGGGCGATATTGTAACCACTAACTATGGCTACACCTTC. The chain employs TRBV5-4 and TRBJ1-2, with a possible D match to TRBD1 (5 bases). The V gene lost 4 bases and the J gene lost 0 bases, with 25 bases spanning the gap. This CDR3 region has 19 residues. Looked up from germline, CDR1 is SGHNT and CDR2 is YYREEE (reference sequence).

This clone is a singleton in its sample. The CDR3 DNA is TGTGCCAGCAGCGATGCCCCTGGCGGGTGGGGGAATGAAAAACTGTTTTTT. Translation gives CASSDAPGGWGNEKLFF. The chain couples TRBV9 to TRBJ1-4; D is perhaps TRBD1 (5 bases). V lost 3 bases and J 5 bases, leaving 20 bases between the germline ends. CDR1 is SGDLS, CDR2 YYNGEE, per germline. The CDR3 is made up of 17 amino acids.

This clone was seen once. This sequence joins TRBV7-2 and TRBJ2-2; D remains ambiguous. The CDR3 consists of 15 residues. V lost 3 bases, J lost 2 bases, and 10 bases lay in between. From germline, CDR1 is SGHTA and CDR2 FQGNSA. The CDR3 bases are TGTGCCAGCAGCTTTACCACTGCTAACACCGGGGAGCTGTTTTTT. Protein product: CASSFTTANTGELFF. The full variable domain, its missing parts supplied by reference TRBV7-2 and TRBJ2-2, is GAGVSQSPSNKVTEKGKDVELRCDPISGHTALYWYRQSLGQGLEFLIYFQGNSAPDKSGLPSDRFSAERTGGSVSTLTIQRTQQEDSAVYLCASSFTTANTGELFFGEGSRLTVL.